Each of the 18 T cell receptor beta chains below was sequenced from the same sample in a study of tumor and adjacent non-tumor tissue in lung cancer. A modified ARM-PCR protocol with three rounds of nested PCR amplified TCRbeta. TCRdb re-analysed the multiplex PCR reads in MiXCR, keeping a single row per CDR3 protein. Here the sample spans 100,000 to 120,000 distinct CDR3 sequences, around 82% being singletons. This sample's RNA came from whole unsorted tissue. Sequenced: lung tumor tissue. The receptor set was obtained from a man between 70 and 80 years old with non-small cell lung cancer.

Of note for this clonotype: Compared with germline, one end of the junction differs, possibly owing to a read error. V usage is TRBV6-5 and J usage is TRBJ1-5; TRBD1 matches 7 bases. The V gene's germline CDR1 is MNHEY and CDR2 SVGAGI. The CDR3 contains 15 residues. CDR3 nucleotides: TGTGCCAGCAGCCAGACAGGGTATAGCAATCAGCCCCGGTATTTT. Translating gives CASSQTGYSNQPRYF.

The chain couples TRBV6-5 to TRBJ1-1; D unclear. CDR1 is MNHEY and CDR2 is SVGAGI in the germline V gene. The V and J ends lost 7 bases and 0 bases respectively, with 9 bases between them. This CDR3 is 13 amino acids long. Here the CDR3 DNA reads TGTGCCAGCATTATGGGATTGAACACTGAAGCTTTCTTT. The encoded protein is CASIMGLNTEAFF.

With respect to this clonotype: One end of the junction does not line up with germline, which may come from a read error. This chain links TRBV20-1 with TRBJ2-3; weak D call: TRBD2 (7 bases). The germline CDR1 and CDR2 sequences are DFQATT and SNEGSKA (reference sequence). The length of the CDR3 is 16 residues. The chain's CDR3 is CSARTGGGPSTYTQYF. CDR3 in DNA: TGCAGTGCTAGAACTGGCGGGGGCCCTAGCACATATACGCAGTATTTT.

On this clonotype itself: A junction end diverges from the germline sequence, so it may reflect a read error. V and J are TRBV6-2 or TRBV6-3 and TRBJ2-7, with D tentatively TRBD1 (6 bases). The germline gives CDR1 MNHEY, CDR2 SVGEGT. The CDR3 is made up of 16 amino acids. This chain's CDR3 is CASSYSGQGLSYKQYF. The CDR3 region has the DNA TGTGCCAGCAGTTACTCGGGGCAGGGGTTATCCTACAAGCAGTACTTC.

This clonotype was recorded at least ten times. The chain couples TRBV20-1 to TRBJ2-7; 7 bases agree with TRBD2. Trimming at V came to 4 bases and at J to 6 bases, leaving 9 bases not matched to a gene. The CDR3 sequence is 13 residues long. Looked up from germline, CDR1 is DFQATT and CDR2 is SNEGSKA (reference sequence). CDR3 amino acids: CSATPGGGFEQYF. CDR3 DNA: TGCAGTGCTACCCCTGGGGGGGGTTTCGAGCAGTACTTC.

Of note for this clonotype: The junction and the germline gene differ at one end; a read error may be behind it. This chain joins TRBV4-2 and TRBJ2-1; TRBD2 aligns across 14 bases. The CDR3 contains 16 residues. From germline, CDR1 is LGHNA and CDR2 YNFKEQ. CDR3 bases: TGTGCCAGCAACCAAGATGGACTAGCGGGAGGCAATGAGCAGTTATTC. Protein: CASNQDGLAGGNEQLF.

In this sample, this clonotype is medium-sized. The chain has TRBV6-6 and TRBJ2-4; 8 nucleotides agree with TRBD1. Germline values: CDR1 MNHNY, CDR2 SVGAGI (reference sequence). This CDR3 region has 14 residues. Trimming cost V 6 bases and J 0 bases; bases outside gene matches: 1. CDR3: CASSGTGAKNIQYF. The CDR3 DNA sequence: TGTGCCAGCAGCGGGACAGGAGCCAAAAACATTCAGTACTTC.

This clonotype has only one observation. This chain joins TRBV4-3 and TRBJ2-1; 7 positions match TRBD2. The germline CDR1 and CDR2 sequences are LGHNA and YSLEER. This CDR3 is built from 17 residues. V lost 10 bases and J lost 4; bases outside the gene matches: 19. The CDR3 sequence is CANSLDPAGPEYNEQFF. The CDR3 nucleotides are TGCGCCAATAGCCTAGACCCAGCGGGACCTGAATACAATGAGCAGTTCTTC.

In the case of this clonotype: At one of its ends the junction is not consistent with the germline gene, which may arise from a read error. This rearrangement joins TRBV5-4 to TRBJ2-5; D is undetermined. Germline CDR1 SGHNT, CDR2 YYREEE (reference sequence). The CDR3 is 14 amino acids. The CDR3 sequence: CTSSLVGVQETQYF. DNA for the CDR3: TGTACCAGCAGTTTGGTTGGTGTACAAGAGACCCAGTACTTC.

This clonotype occurred a few times. Just one base apart from a much larger clone, this may be a read error. V is TRBV6-5 and J is TRBJ2-2, with 13 bases identical to TRBD2. The CDR3 loop spans 15 amino acids. The germline CDR1 and CDR2 sequences are MNHEY and SVGAGI. The CDR3 nucleotides read TGTGCCAACAGTAGGGGACTAGCGGGGATGTGGGAGCTGTTTTTT. This encodes CANSRGLAGMWELFF.

The chain is built from TRBV12-3 or TRBV12-4 and TRBJ2-7; tentative D call: TRBD1 (6 bases). V lost 2 bases and J lost 5, with 13 bases in between. The CDR3 has 14 amino acids. CDR3 bases: TGTGCCAGCAGTTTATGGGACACGGTCCACGAGCAGTACTTC. Protein product: CASSLWDTVHEQYF.

J is TRBJ2-1 and V is TRBV29-1, with D possibly being TRBD1 (6 bases). The CDR3 runs to 15 residues. Germline V lookup: CDR1 SQVTM, CDR2 ANQGSEA. CDR3 sequence: CIAKLIRTDYNEQFF. The CDR3 DNA reads as TGCATCGCCAAGCTAATCCGGACAGACTACAATGAGCAGTTCTTC.

A remark on this clonotype: This sequence may be a read error, since a much larger clone differs from it by one base. The chain couples TRBV28 to TRBJ1-5; a possible D gene is TRBD1 (5 bases). This CDR3 is built from 16 residues. Germline V gene lookup returns CDR1 MDHEN and CDR2 SYDVKM. CDR3 loop: CASSSPVAGKNQPLHF. In DNA form, the CDR3 reads TGTGCCAGCAGTTCTCCCGTGGCAGGGAAGAATCAGCCCCTGCATTTT.

V and J are TRBV29-1 and TRBJ2-5; D may be TRBD1 (6 bases). Germline CDR1 SQVTM, CDR2 ANQGSEA. This CDR3 has 16 amino acids. The V gene lost 8 bases and the J gene lost 2 bases, with 24 bases spanning the gap. Here the CDR3 reads CSFKSYPQTGQETQYF. The CDR3 DNA reads as TGCAGCTTCAAGTCCTACCCCCAGACAGGTCAAGAGACCCAGTACTTC. Combining the CDR3 with reference TRBV29-1 and TRBJ2-5 gives the whole variable domain SAVISQKPSRDICQRGTSLTIQCQVDSQVTMMFWYRQQPGQSLTLIATANQGSEATYESGFVIDKFPISRPNLTFSTLTVSNMSPEDSSIYLCSFKSYPQTGQETQYFGPGTRLLVL.

This clonotype was detected many times. The chain couples TRBV20-1 to TRBJ2-7; TRBD1 aligns across 11 bases. Germline CDR1 is DFQATT and CDR2 is SNEGSKA (reference sequence). V shed 4 bases and J 4 bases; nucleotides not matched to a gene: 6. The CDR3 contains 14 residues. CDR3 bases: TGCAGTGCTACCAGGGACAGGGGGTTGTACGAGCAGTACTTC. Protein: CSATRDRGLYEQYF.

In the case of this clonotype: At one of its ends the junction is not consistent with the germline gene, which may arise from a read error. The CDR3 loop reads CAGSLTGRFSYDQYF. The CDR3 DNA follows: TGTGCCGGCAGCTTAACAGGGCGTTTTTCCTACGATCAGTACTTC. This chain joins TRBV11-3 and TRBJ2-7, with D possibly TRBD1 on 6 matching bases. CDR3 size: 15 residues. The germline CDR1 and CDR2 sequences are SGHNT and YENEEA.

This clonotype was detected only once. Since the CDR3 does not end with the conserved phenylalanine or tryptophan, this likely comes from a read error. Because the CDR3's place on the DNA is in doubt, the DNA is left out and the CDR3 is given as listed by TCRdb. V and J are TRBV10-2 and TRBJ1-1; the table gives TRBD1 as D, unverified against the DNA. The germline gives CDR1 WSHSY, CDR2 SAAADI. The CDR3 comprises 13 residues, both ends counted. The CDR3 here is CASSEGGDTEAFI.

A note on this clonotype: The conserved phenylalanine or tryptophan is not found at the CDR3 terminus, so this likely reflects a read error. No DNA is shown, since the ends of the CDR3 on it are uncertain; the CDR3 is the one TCRdb lists. The chain combines TRBV4-3 with TRBJ1-2; the D segment call TRBD1 is taken from the table without a DNA check. The CDR3 comprises 14 residues, both ends counted. Germline V gene lookup returns CDR1 LGHNA and CDR2 YSLEER. The CDR3 spells CASSQDLGTERYTS.